These 10 T cell receptor beta chains were sequenced from one sample in a study of control samples from healthy donors and cancer patients. Measured with immunoSEQ multiplex PCR; TCRdb has only the in-frame clones, and not every one. The sample contains roughly 120,000 clones, around 87% of which appear only once. The sequencing sample was made of PBMCs. All receptors come from a woman aged 60-70 years with lung cancer.

The V gene is TRBV2, the J gene TRBJ1-2; TRBD1 matches at 9 bases. CDR1 is SNHLY and CDR2 is FYNNEI in the germline V gene. The CDR3 sequence is 17 residues long. V lost 4 bases, J lost 3 bases, and 12 bases stayed unmatched. The CDR3 sequence is CASSGPGQGTSDYGYTF. In DNA, the CDR3 is TGTGCCAGCAGTGGTCCGGGACAGGGCACCTCCGACTATGGCTACACCTTC. The whole variable domain, filled in from reference TRBV2 and TRBJ1-2, reads EPEVTQTPSHQVTQMGQEVILRCVPISNHLYFYWYRQILGQKVEFLVSFYNNEISEKSEIFDDQFSVERPDGSNFTLKIRSTKLEDSAMYFCASSGPGQGTSDYGYTFGSGTRLTVV.

The J gene is TRBJ2-7, the V gene TRBV4-3; D not certain. CDR3 length equals 14 residues. Germline lookup yields CDR1 LGHNA and CDR2 YSLEER. V was trimmed by 0 bases and J by 1 base, leaving 7 bases between them. CDR3 sequence reads: CASSQDGSSYEQYF. CDR3 nucleotides: TGCGCCAGCAGCCAAGACGGTTCGTCCTACGAGCAGTACTTC.

V gene TRBV7-8 combines with J gene TRBJ1-3; D not resolved. The CDR3 has 15 amino acids. Trimming cost V 4 bases and J 3 bases, with 13 bases left between them. Per germline, CDR1 SGHVS and CDR2 FQNEAQ. The CDR3 reads CASSSREGFGNTIYF. The DNA for the CDR3 is TGTGCCAGCAGCTCGCGGGAGGGATTTGGAAACACCATATATTTT.

This rearrangement joins TRBV7-2 to TRBJ2-2; 7 bases line up with TRBD1. Trimming cost V 1 base and J 4 bases; bases outside gene matches: 3. CDR1 is SGHTA, CDR2 FQGNSA, per germline. The CDR3 spans 15 residues. CDR3 sequence: CASSLVTGVTGELFF. In nucleotides, the CDR3 is TGTGCCAGCAGCTTAGTCACAGGGGTCACCGGGGAGCTGTTTTTT.

Points on this clone: At one end, the junction sequence differs from germline, possibly due to a read error. The chain recombines TRBV6-2 or TRBV6-3 with TRBJ2-5, with a tentative D call TRBD1 (6 bases). Germline CDR1 MNHEY, CDR2 SVGEGT. The CDR3 is 15 residues long. CDR3 nucleotides: TGTGCCAGCAGTGCGACCGGGACAACGCAAGAGGCCCAGTACTTC. As protein: CASSATGTTQEAQYF.

The chain carries TRBV7-6 and TRBJ1-5; 9 nucleotides agree with TRBD1. CDR3 size: 15 residues. The trim removed 5 bases at V and 6 bases at J, leaving 8 bases unmatched. Per germline, CDR1 SGHVS and CDR2 FNYEAQ. CDR3 sequence: CASSAGTGNGQPQHF. In nucleotides, the CDR3 is TGTGCCAGCAGCGCCGGGACAGGGAACGGTCAGCCCCAGCATTTT.

The J gene is TRBJ2-7, the V gene TRBV7-9; TRBD2 aligns across 7 bases. With 6 bases clipped from V and 10 bases from J, the junction kept 15 bases outside the gene matches. The length of the CDR3 is 14 residues. Germline CDR1 is SEHNR and CDR2 is FQNEAQ (reference sequence). As DNA, the CDR3 is TGTGCCAGCAGTTCCGGGGGGTTAAATTTGGAACAGTACTTC. It translates to CASSSGGLNLEQYF.

The rearrangement links TRBV25-1 to TRBJ1-2; D is unresolved. V lost 1 base to trimming and J lost 8 bases, with 14 bases between them. This CDR3 spans 14 amino acids. The germline V gene has CDR1 MGHDK and CDR2 SYGVNS. The CDR3 region is CASSEFRLGGGYTF. CDR3 nucleotide sequence: TGTGCCAGCAGTGAATTCCGACTGGGAGGAGGCTACACCTTC.

The gene calls are TRBV7-8 and TRBJ2-7; TRBD2 might be the D (5 bases). The V end lost 2 bases, the J end lost 10 bases, and 18 bases lay between the germline ends. The germline V gene encodes CDR1 SGHVS and CDR2 FQNEAQ. CDR3 length equals 14 residues. The CDR3 DNA follows: TGTGCCAGCAGCTTATCTAGCCGCCGAATTCATCAGTACTTC. Its protein is CASSLSSRRIHQYF.

The rearrangement uses TRBV19 and TRBJ2-6; D uncertain. Trimming removed 5 bases from V and 1 base from J, with 12 bases in between. The CDR3 loop spans 16 amino acids. Germline CDR1 LNHDA, CDR2 SQIVND (reference sequence). Here the CDR3 DNA reads TGTGCCAGTAGTTTGGGCGCATCATCTGGGGCCAACGTCCTGACTTTC. Translation: CASSLGASSGANVLTF.